This T cell receptor (beta chain) was obtained from a study of blood T cell repertoires in COVID-19. Across the study: Material from acute and convalescent COVID-19 was sourced from the United States, Italy and Spain. T cells, B-cell-depleted T cells, or PBMCs provided the cDNA or gDNA that served as material.

Trimming cost V 2 bases and J 3 bases; bases outside gene matches: 10. The CDR3 sequence is 17 residues long. Per the germline V gene, CDR1 is MNHEY and CDR2 is SMNVEV (reference sequence). In the original analysis: Estimation of nucleated cell counts was performed using reference gene primer amplification. The table came from immunoSEQ multiplex PCR; TCRdb's copy has only in-frame clones and leaves some out. That table furnishes V, J and clone size, whereas the DNA furnished D and trimming. In the table there are 100,000 to 150,000 clones, approximately 90% of which are singletons. This receptor was identified in a man aged 50-60 years with acute or convalescent COVID-19. The material sequenced was peripheral blood. The V gene is TRBV27, the J gene TRBJ1-1, with TRBD1 matching over 9 bases. CDR3 in amino acids: CASSLPTFRQGDTEAFF. Here the CDR3 DNA reads TGTGCCAGCAGTTTACCGACCTTTCGACAGGGGGACACTGAAGCTTTCTTT.